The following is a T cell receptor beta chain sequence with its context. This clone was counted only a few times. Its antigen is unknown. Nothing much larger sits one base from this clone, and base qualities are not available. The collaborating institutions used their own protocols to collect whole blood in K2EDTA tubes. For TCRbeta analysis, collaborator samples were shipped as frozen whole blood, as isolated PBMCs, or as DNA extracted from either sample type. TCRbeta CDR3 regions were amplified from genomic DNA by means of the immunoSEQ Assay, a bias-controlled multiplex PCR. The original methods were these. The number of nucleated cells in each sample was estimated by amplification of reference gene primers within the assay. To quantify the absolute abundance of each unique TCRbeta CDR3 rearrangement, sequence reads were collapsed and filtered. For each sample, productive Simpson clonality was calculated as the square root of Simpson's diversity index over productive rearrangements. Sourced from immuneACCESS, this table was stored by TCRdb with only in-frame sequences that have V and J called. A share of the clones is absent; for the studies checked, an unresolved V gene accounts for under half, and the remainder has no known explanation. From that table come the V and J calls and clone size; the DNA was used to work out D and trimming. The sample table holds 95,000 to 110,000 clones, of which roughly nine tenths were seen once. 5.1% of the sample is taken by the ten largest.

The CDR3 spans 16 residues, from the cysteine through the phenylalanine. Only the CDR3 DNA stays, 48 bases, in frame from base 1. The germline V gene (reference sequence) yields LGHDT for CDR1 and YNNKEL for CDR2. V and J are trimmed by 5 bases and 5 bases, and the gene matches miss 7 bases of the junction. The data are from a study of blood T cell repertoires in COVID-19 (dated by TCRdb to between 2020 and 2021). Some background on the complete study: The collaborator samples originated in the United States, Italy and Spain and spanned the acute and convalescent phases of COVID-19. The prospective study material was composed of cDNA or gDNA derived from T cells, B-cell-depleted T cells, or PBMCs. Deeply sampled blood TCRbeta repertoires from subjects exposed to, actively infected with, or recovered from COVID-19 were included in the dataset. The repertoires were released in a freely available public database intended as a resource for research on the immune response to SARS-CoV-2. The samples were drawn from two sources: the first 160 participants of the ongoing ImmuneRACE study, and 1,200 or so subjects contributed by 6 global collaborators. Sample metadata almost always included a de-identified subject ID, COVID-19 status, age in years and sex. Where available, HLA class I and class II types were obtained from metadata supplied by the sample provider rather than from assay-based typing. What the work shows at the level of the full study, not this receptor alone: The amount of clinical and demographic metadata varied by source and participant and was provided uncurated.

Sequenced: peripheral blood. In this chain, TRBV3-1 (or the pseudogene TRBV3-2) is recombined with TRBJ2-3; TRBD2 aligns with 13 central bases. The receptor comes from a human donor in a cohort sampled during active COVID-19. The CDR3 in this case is CASSGETSGGLDTQYF. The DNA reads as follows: TGTGCCAGCAGCGGTGAGACTAGCGGGGGGCTAGATACGCAGTATTTT.